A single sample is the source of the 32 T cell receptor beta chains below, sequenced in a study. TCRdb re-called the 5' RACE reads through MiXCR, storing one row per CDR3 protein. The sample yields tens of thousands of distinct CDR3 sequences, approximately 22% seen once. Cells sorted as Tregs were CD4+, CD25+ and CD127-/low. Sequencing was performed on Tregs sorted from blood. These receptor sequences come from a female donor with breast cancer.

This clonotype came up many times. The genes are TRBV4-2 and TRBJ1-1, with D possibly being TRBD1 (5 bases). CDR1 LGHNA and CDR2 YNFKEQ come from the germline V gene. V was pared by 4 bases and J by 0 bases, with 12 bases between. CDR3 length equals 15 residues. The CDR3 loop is CASSPRRGMNTEAFF. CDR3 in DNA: TGTGCCAGCAGCCCTCGTCGGGGGATGAACACTGAAGCTTTCTTT.

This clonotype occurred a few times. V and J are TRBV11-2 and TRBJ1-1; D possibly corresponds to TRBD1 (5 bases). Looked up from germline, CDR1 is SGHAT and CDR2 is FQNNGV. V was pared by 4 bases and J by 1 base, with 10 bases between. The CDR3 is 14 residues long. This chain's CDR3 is CASSSGSSNTEAFF. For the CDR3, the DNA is TGTGCCAGCAGCTCAGGGTCCTCGAACACTGAAGCTTTCTTT.

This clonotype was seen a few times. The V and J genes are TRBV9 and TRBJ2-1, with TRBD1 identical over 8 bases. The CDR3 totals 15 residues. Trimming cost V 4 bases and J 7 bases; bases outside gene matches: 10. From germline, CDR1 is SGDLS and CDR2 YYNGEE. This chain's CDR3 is CASSPRDRIGNEQFF. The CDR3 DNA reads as TGTGCCAGCAGCCCCAGGGACAGGATTGGTAATGAGCAGTTCTTC. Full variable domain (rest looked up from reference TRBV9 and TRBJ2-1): DSGVTQTPKHLITATGQRVTLRCSPRSGDLSVYWYQQSLDQGLQFLIQYYNGEERAKGNILERFSAQQFPDLHSELNLSSLELGDSALYFCASSPRDRIGNEQFFGPGTRLTVL.

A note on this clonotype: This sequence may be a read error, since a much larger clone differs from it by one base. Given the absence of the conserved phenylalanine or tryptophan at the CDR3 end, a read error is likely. DNA for the CDR3: TGCGCCAGCAGCTTGGTAGGGGGCTCGGCCGGGGAGCTGTTTCTT. As protein: CASSLVGGSAGELFL. The chain has TRBV5-1 and TRBJ2-2; 7 bases agree with TRBD1. Germline CDR1 SGHRS, CDR2 YFSETQ. CDR3 length equals 15 residues. J lost 6 bases, V lost 0 bases, and 5 bases had no gene match.

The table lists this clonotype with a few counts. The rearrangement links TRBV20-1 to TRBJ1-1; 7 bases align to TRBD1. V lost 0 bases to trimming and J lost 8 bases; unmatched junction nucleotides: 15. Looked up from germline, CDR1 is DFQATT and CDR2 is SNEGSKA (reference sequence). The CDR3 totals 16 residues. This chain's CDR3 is CSARDPQGPSTEEAFF. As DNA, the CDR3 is TGCAGTGCTAGAGATCCACAGGGGCCATCGACCGAAGAAGCTTTCTTT.

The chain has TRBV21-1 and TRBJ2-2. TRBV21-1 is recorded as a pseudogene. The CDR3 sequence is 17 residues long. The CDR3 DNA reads TGTGCCAGCAGCAGGAGAAGCGTAGATGCGAACACCGGGGAGCTGTTTTTT. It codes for CASSRRSVDANTGELFF.

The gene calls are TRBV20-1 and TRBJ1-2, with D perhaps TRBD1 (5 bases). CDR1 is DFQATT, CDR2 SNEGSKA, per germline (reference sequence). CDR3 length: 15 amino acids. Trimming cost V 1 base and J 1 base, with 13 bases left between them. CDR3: CSARVRQQNNYGYTF. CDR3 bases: TGCAGTGCTAGAGTTAGACAGCAGAATAACTATGGCTACACCTTC.

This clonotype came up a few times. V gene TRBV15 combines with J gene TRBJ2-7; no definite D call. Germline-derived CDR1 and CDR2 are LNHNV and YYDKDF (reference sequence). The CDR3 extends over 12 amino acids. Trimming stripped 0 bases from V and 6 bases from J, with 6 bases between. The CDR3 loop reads CATSREGSEQYF. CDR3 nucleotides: TGTGCCACCAGCAGAGAGGGTAGCGAGCAGTACTTC.

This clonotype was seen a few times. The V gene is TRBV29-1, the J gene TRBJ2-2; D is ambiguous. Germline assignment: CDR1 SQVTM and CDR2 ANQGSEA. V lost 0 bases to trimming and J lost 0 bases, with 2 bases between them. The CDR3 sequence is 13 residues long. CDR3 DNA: TGCAGCGTTGAAGAGGCGAACACCGGGGAGCTGTTTTTT. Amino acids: CSVEEANTGELFF.

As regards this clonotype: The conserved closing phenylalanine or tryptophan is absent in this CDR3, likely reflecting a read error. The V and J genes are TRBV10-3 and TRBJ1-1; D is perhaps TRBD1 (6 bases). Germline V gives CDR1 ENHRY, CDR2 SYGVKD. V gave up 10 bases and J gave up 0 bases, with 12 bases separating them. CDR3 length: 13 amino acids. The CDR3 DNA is TGTGCCACAACGGACAGACTGAACACTGAAGCTTTCTAT. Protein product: CATTDRLNTEAFY.

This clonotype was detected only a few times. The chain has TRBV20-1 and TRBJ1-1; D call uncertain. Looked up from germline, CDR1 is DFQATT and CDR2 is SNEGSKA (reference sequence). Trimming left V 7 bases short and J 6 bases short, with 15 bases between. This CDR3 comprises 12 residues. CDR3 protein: CSVGDWVAEAFF. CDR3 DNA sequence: TGCAGTGTAGGTGATTGGGTTGCTGAAGCTTTCTTT.

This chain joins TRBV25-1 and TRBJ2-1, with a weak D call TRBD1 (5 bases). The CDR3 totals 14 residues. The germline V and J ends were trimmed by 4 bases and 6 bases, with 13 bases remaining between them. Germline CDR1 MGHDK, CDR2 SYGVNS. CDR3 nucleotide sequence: TGTGCCAGCAGTGGACAGAGCTTTCTCAATGAGCAGTTCTTC. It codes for CASSGQSFLNEQFF.

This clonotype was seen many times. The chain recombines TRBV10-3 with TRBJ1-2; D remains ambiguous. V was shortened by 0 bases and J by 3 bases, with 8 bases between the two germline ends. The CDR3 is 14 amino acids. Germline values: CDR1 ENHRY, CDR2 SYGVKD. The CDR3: CAISESGIYYGYTF. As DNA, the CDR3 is TGTGCCATCAGTGAGTCGGGGATTTACTATGGCTACACCTTC.

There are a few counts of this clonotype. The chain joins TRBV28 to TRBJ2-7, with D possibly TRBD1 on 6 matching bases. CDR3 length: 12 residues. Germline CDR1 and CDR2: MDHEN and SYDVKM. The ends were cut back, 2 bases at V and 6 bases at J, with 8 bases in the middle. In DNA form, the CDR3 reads TGTGCCAGCAGTTTAAGAGGGGGCGAGCAGTACTTC. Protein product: CASSLRGGEQYF.

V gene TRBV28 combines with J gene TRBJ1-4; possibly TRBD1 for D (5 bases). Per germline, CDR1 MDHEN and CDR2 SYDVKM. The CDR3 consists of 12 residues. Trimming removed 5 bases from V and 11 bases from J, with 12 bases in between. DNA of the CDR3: TGTGCCAGCAGTAAGGGGATGGACAAACTGTTTTTT. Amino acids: CASSKGMDKLFF.

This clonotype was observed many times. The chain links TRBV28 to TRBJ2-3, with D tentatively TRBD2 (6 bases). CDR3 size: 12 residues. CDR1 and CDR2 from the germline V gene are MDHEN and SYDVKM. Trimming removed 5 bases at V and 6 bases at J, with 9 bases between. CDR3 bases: TGTGCCAGCAGTCGGGGGTCCGATACGCAGTATTTT. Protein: CASSRGSDTQYF.

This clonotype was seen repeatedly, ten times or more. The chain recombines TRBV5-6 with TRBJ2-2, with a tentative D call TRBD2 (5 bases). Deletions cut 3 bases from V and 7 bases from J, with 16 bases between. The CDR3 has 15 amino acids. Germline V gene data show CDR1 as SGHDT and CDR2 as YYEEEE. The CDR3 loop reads CASSSEAGVLGELFF. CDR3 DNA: TGTGCCAGCAGCTCGGAGGCCGGCGTACTCGGGGAGCTGTTTTTT. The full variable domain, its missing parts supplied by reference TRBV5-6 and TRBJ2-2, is DAGVTQSPTHLIKTRGQQVTLRCSPKSGHDTVSWYQQALGQGPQFIFQYYEEEERQRGNFPDRFSGHQFPNYSSELNVNALLLGDSALYLCASSSEAGVLGELFFGEGSRLTVL.

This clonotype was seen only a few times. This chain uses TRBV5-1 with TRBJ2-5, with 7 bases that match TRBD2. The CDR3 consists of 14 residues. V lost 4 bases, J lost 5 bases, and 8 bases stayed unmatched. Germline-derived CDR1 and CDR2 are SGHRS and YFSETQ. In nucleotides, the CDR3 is TGCGCCAGCAGCCAAACAGCGGGGATGGAGACCCAGTACTTC. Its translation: CASSQTAGMETQYF.

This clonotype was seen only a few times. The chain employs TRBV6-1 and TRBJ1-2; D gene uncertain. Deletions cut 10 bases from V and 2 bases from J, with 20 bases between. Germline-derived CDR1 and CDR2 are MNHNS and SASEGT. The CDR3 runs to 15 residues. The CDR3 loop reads CATENLGSVNYGYTF. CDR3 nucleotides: TGTGCCACCGAGAATTTGGGTTCTGTAAACTATGGCTACACCTTC.

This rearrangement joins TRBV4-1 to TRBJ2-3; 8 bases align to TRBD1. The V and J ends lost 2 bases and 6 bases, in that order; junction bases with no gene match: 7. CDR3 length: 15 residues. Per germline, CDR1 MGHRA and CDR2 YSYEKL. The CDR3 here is CASSQPGQALDTQYF. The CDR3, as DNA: TGCGCCAGCAGCCAACCGGGACAGGCTTTGGATACGCAGTATTTT.

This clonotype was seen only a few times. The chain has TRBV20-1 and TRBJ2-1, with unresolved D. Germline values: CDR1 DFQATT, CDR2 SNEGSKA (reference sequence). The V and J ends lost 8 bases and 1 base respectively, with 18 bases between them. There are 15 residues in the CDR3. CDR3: CSSHYRRVSYNEQFF. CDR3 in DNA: TGCAGTTCACACTATCGGAGAGTATCCTACAATGAGCAGTTCTTC.

The CDR3 region is CASSQLSRSSGNTIYF. CDR3 nucleotides: TGCGCCAGCAGCCAACTTTCCCGGAGCTCTGGAAACACCATATATTTT. The chain recombines TRBV4-1 with TRBJ1-3; the D is unclear. The V end lost 2 bases, the J end lost 0 bases, and 11 bases lay between the germline ends. Germline V gene data show CDR1 as MGHRA and CDR2 as YSYEKL. This CDR3 region has 16 residues.

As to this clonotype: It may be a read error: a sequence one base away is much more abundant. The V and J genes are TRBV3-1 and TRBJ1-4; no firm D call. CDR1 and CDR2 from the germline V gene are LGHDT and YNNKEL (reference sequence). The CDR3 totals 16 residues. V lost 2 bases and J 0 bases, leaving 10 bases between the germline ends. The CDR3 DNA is TGTGCCAGCAGCCAATCAGAGTCCGCAACTAATGAAAAACTGTTTTTT. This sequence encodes CASSQSESATNEKLFF.

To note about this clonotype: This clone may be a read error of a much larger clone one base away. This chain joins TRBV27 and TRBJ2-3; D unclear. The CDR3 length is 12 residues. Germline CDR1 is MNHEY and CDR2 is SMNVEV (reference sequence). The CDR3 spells CASCFSTDTQYF. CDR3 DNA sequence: TGTGCCAGCTGTTTCAGCACAGATACGCAGTATTTT.

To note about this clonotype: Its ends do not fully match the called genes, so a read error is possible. For the CDR3, the DNA is TGTGCCAGCAGTGAACGCGAATTTACAGGGGGGGCTTTT. This sequence encodes CASSEREFTGGAF. The genes are TRBV6-1 and TRBJ1-5; 8 bases are a match to TRBD1. Germline CDR1 is MNHNS and CDR2 is SASEGT. The CDR3 is 13 amino acids.

The CDR3 DNA reads TGTGCCATCAGTGAGGCAGGGTACAATCAGCCCCAGCATTTT. Its translation: CAISEAGYNQPQHF. V usage is TRBV10-3 and J usage is TRBJ1-5, with a tentative D call TRBD1 (5 bases). The V end was cut by 2 bases, the J end by 3 bases, with 8 bases between. Germline V lookup: CDR1 ENHRY, CDR2 SYGVKD. This CDR3 is built from 14 residues.

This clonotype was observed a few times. This chain's CDR3 is CASSFLRDSTYEQYF. In nucleotides, the CDR3 is TGTGCCAGCAGCTTTCTCCGGGACTCAACCTACGAGCAGTACTTC. The chain links TRBV7-8 to TRBJ2-7, with D maybe TRBD2 (6 bases). Germline V gives CDR1 SGHVS, CDR2 FQNEAQ. Between the trimmed V and J ends, which lost 3 bases and 2 bases, there was a span of 14 bases. The length of the CDR3 is 15 residues.

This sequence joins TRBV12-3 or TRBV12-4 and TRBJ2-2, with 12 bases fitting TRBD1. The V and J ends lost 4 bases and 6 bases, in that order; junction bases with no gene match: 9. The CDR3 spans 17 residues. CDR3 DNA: TGTGCCAGCAGTTCTAGCTGGGACAGGGGGCATGCCGGGGAGCTGTTTTTT. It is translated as CASSSSWDRGHAGELFF.

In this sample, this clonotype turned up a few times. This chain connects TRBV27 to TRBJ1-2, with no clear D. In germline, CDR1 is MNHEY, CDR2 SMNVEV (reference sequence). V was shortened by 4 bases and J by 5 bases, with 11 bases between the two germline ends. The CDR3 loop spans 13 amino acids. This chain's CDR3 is CASSSVVGYGYTF. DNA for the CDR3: TGTGCCAGCAGTTCCGTTGTTGGGTATGGCTACACCTTC.

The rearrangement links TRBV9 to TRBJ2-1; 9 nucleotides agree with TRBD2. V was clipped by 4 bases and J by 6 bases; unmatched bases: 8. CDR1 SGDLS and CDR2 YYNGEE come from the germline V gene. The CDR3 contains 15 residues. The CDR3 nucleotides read TGTGCCAGCAGCACTGGCGGGAGGGGGGCCAATGAGCAGTTCTTC. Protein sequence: CASSTGGRGANEQFF.

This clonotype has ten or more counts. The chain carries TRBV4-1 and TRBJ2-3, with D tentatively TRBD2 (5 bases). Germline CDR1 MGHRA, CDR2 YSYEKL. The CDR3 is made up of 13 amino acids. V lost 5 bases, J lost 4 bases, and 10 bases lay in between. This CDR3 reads CASSGSPADTQYF. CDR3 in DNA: TGCGCCAGCAGCGGGAGCCCCGCAGATACGCAGTATTTT.

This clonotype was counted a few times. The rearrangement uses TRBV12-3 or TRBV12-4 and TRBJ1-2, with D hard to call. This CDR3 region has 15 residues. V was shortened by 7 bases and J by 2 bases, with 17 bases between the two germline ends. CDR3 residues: CASTLFADGNYGYTF. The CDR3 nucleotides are TGTGCCAGCACCCTCTTCGCCGACGGGAACTATGGCTACACCTTC.